A selection of T cell receptor beta chains follows, all from one sample in a study of T cells in Graves' hyperthyroidism and ophthalmopathy. MiXCR, applied by TCRdb to the multiplex PCR reads, yields one record per CDR3 protein. The sample lists around 620,000 distinct CDR3 sequences, approximately 15% occurring once. The sequenced material came from blood. The receptor set was obtained from a woman under 30 with Graves' ophthalmopathy. CDR3s include the opening cysteine and the closing phenylalanine or tryptophan. The D gene is left open where the match is weak. Some rows mark clone size as missing; the rest say once, few, many or name a class of expanded clone.

clone_size,v_call,d_call,j_call,cdr3_nt,cdr3_aa
many,TRBV12-3/TRBV12-4,-,TRBJ1-4,TGTGCCAGCAGCACAGGGAGAGGAACTAATGAAAAACTGTTTTTT,CASSTGRGTNEKLFF
many,TRBV2,-,TRBJ2-1,TGTGCCAGGATGGAGGGGGGAGTAGGCGGGAATGAGCAGTTCTTC,CARMEGGVGGNEQFF
many,TRBV11-3,-,TRBJ2-1,TGTGCCAGCAGCTTTAGCCCCGTCCCCAATGAGCAGTTCTTC,CASSFSPVPNEQFF
once,TRBV7-9,TRBD1,TRBJ2-3,TGTGCCAGCAGCCAGACAGGGCCAGATACGCAGTATTTT,CASSQTGPDTQYF
few,TRBV24-1,-,TRBJ1-5,TGTGCCACCAGTGCATCGACAGAAAATCAGCCCCAGCATTTT,CATSASTENQPQHF
many,TRBV5-1,-,TRBJ2-7,TGCGCCAGCAGCTTGACAGGGCCGGGCGAGCAGTACTTC,CASSLTGPGEQYF
many,TRBV28,TRBD1,TRBJ2-5,TGTGCCAGCAGTTTAATCGGGGACAGGGGAAAACTGACCCAGTACTTC,CASSLIGDRGKLTQYF
-,TRBV20-1,-,TRBJ2-1,TGCAGTGCAGAGGAGGGTTGGGCCTTCGGGTACAATGAGCAGTTCTTC,CSAEEGWAFGYNEQFF
-,TRBV19,-,TRBJ1-1,TGTGCCAGTAGTAGAACGTTTAGGACTGAAGCTTTCTTT,CASSRTFRTEAFF
many,TRBV20-1,TRBD2,TRBJ2-7,TGCAGTGCCCCTGGGACTAGCGGGGGGACCTACGAGCAGTACTTC,CSAPGTSGGTYEQYF
-,TRBV7-3,TRBD2,TRBJ2-2,TGTGCCAGCAGCTTAACTCCCTTCCCGGGACTAGCGGGTTTCCGCGCGAACACCGGGGAGCTGTTTTTT,CASSLTPFPGLAGFRANTGELFF
many,TRBV27,TRBD1,TRBJ1-6,TGTGCCAGCCTCGGACAGGGAAATTCACCCCTCCACTTT,CASLGQGNSPLHF
-,TRBV7-9,TRBD1,TRBJ1-6,TGTGCCAGCAGCTTAGCCATCGGACAGGGCTATAATTCACCCCTCCACTTT,CASSLAIGQGYNSPLHF
many,TRBV9,-,TRBJ1-1,TGTGCCAGCAGCGTAGGGGACGGGGGCGCCTCCAACACTGAAGCTTTCTTT,CASSVGDGGASNTEAFF
many,TRBV2,-,TRBJ1-5,TGTGCCAGCAGTGGACCGATTAGCAATCAGCCCCAGCATTTT,CASSGPISNQPQHF
many,TRBV2,TRBD1,TRBJ1-1,TGTGCCAGCAGTTATACAGGGGGGAACACTGAAGCTTTCTTT,CASSYTGGNTEAFF
many,TRBV24-1,TRBD2,TRBJ2-7,TGTGCCACCAGCCTACGTGGGGCTAGCGGAGCCTACGAGCAGTACTTC,CATSLRGASGAYEQYF
-,TRBV12-5,-,TRBJ2-7,TGTGCTAGTGGTTTGGGGGCGGGACTCCTACCTAGGGAGCAGTACTTC,CASGLGAGLLPREQYF
many,TRBV11-1,TRBD2,TRBJ2-5,TGTGCCAGCAGCTTAGGTGGCGGGAGCGGGGAGACCCAGTACTTC,CASSLGGGSGETQYF
few,TRBV2,TRBD2,TRBJ2-1,TGTGCCGGAGAGACTAGCGGGGCCTTCTTC,CAGETSGAFF
-,TRBV29-1,-,TRBJ1-5,TGCAGCGTCTACCCAGGGGGCAATCAGCCCCAGCATTTT,CSVYPGGNQPQHF
many,TRBV6-2/TRBV6-3,TRBD1,TRBJ1-5,TGTGCCAGCAGTGGGACAGGGTGGGGAGAGGGCAATCAGCCCCAGCATTTT,CASSGTGWGEGNQPQHF
-,TRBV7-2,TRBD2,TRBJ2-1,TGTGCCAGCAGCTACCTAGCGGGAAATACCTACAATGAGCAGTTCTTC,CASSYLAGNTYNEQFF